These 20 T cell receptor beta chains were sequenced from one sample in a study of type 1 regulatory T cells. MiXCR, applied by TCRdb to the reads, yields one record per CDR3 protein. The sample consists of approximately 72,000 distinct CDR3 sequences, about 60% of them appearing once. These receptors lack a known antigen. Input material: cultured T cells, either the whole culture or a sorted T cell fraction (not recorded which). The subset: Tr1-enriched cell product generated in vitro against host alloantigens. These receptors came from a human donor in good health.

V gene TRBV4-1 combines with J gene TRBJ2-7; 10 bases are shared with TRBD2. Trimming cost V 0 bases and J 5 bases; bases outside gene matches: 7. The germline V gene encodes CDR1 MGHRA and CDR2 YSYEKL. The CDR3 totals 16 residues. This CDR3 reads CASSQDPSGSFDEQYF. For the CDR3, the DNA is TGCGCCAGCAGCCAAGATCCTAGCGGGAGTTTCGACGAGCAGTACTTC.

This clonotype was detected only a few times. V and J are TRBV6-5 and TRBJ2-1, with TRBD2 matching 11 bases. This CDR3 contains 16 residues. CDR1 and CDR2 (germline): MNHEY, SVGAGI. After removal of 6 bases from V and 7 bases from J, the junction contained 11 bases not matched to a gene. The CDR3 reads CASRSSTSGSLNEQFF. The CDR3 DNA reads as TGTGCCAGCAGATCCTCAACTAGCGGGAGCTTAAATGAGCAGTTCTTC.

The V and J genes are TRBV6-5 and TRBJ2-5; no reliable D call. Germline CDR1 and CDR2: MNHEY and SVGAGI. This CDR3 has 12 residues. The V end was cut by 0 bases, the J end by 5 bases, with 4 bases between. The CDR3 here is CASSYSGETQYF. Written as DNA, the CDR3 is TGTGCCAGCAGTTACTCGGGGGAGACCCAGTACTTC.

CDR3 sequence: CASSIEWNTEAFF. CDR3 in DNA: TGTGCCAGCTCAATTGAGTGGAACACTGAAGCTTTCTTT. The rearrangement links TRBV18 to TRBJ1-1, with unresolved D. Germline assignment: CDR1 KGHSH and CDR2 LQKENI. The CDR3 extends over 13 amino acids. Trimming took off 5 bases at V and 1 base at J, with 8 bases between the two ends.

The gene calls are TRBV11-2 and TRBJ1-4; 8 nucleotides align to TRBD1. CDR3 length: 17 amino acids. The V and J ends lost 4 bases and 5 bases, in that order; junction bases with no gene match: 12. CDR1 and CDR2 (germline): SGHAT, FQNNGV. CDR3 residues: CASSSTGWTGSNEKLFF. DNA of the CDR3: TGTGCCAGCAGCTCAACAGGGTGGACAGGGAGCAATGAAAAACTGTTTTTT.

This clonotype was found once. The chain couples TRBV18 to TRBJ2-2; the D is unclear. The CDR3 consists of 12 residues. From germline, CDR1 is KGHSH and CDR2 LQKENI. V was clipped by 1 base and J by 7 bases, with 4 bases between them. CDR3 protein: CASSPRYGELFF. CDR3 in DNA: TGTGCCAGCTCACCACGATACGGGGAGCTGTTTTTT.

J is TRBJ2-1 and V is TRBV7-2; TRBD2 is a possible D gene (6 bases). Trimming removed 5 bases at V and 12 bases at J, with 20 bases between. The CDR3 covers 14 residues. In germline, CDR1 is SGHTA, CDR2 FQGNSA. The CDR3 DNA follows: TGTGCCAGCAGCCTAAAATTCCGGGACGGGAGGCAGTTCTTC. It encodes CASSLKFRDGRQFF.

CDR3 residues: CASSYDPGGLDEAFF. CDR3 bases: TGTGCCAGCAGCTACGATCCCGGGGGCTTGGATGAAGCTTTCTTT. This chain joins TRBV7-2 and TRBJ1-1; perhaps TRBD1 as D (6 bases). Germline V gene data show CDR1 as SGHTA and CDR2 as FQGNSA. The CDR3 sequence is 15 residues long. V lost 4 bases and J lost 7, with 19 bases in between.

The chain joins TRBV2 to TRBJ2-1; D gene unclear. The CDR3 is made up of 12 amino acids. Trimming cost V 7 bases and J 6 bases, with 10 bases left between them. Per the germline V gene, CDR1 is SNHLY and CDR2 is FYNNEI. In nucleotides, the CDR3 is TGTGCCAGCACCCCGTCGGGCAATGAGCAGTTCTTC. Translating it yields CASTPSGNEQFF. Full variable domain (remainder filled in from reference TRBV2 and TRBJ2-1): EPEVTQTPSHQVTQMGQEVILRCVPISNHLYFYWYRQILGQKVEFLVSFYNNEISEKSEIFDDQFSVERPDGSNFTLKIRSTKLEDSAMYFCASTPSGNEQFFGPGTRLTVL.

The table lists this clonotype with a few counts. The chain uses TRBV7-2 and TRBJ2-3; no clear D gene. CDR1 SGHTA and CDR2 FQGNSA come from the germline V gene. V lost 6 bases and J 1 base, leaving 5 bases between the germline ends. This CDR3 is built from 12 residues. CDR3 amino acids: CASRPGTDTQYF. CDR3 sequence (DNA): TGTGCCAGCAGACCCGGCACAGATACGCAGTATTTT.

The chain joins TRBV3-1 to TRBJ2-1; D might be TRBD2 (5 bases). Germline V gene lookup returns CDR1 LGHDT and CDR2 YNNKEL (reference sequence). V lost 0 bases to trimming and J lost 2 bases, with 11 bases between them. The CDR3 is made up of 16 amino acids. The CDR3 DNA reads TGTGCCAGCAGCCAAGAGAGCGGCAGTACCTACAATGAGCAGTTCTTC. Translated, it gives CASSQESGSTYNEQFF.

This sequence joins TRBV5-4 and TRBJ2-2; 10 bases agree with TRBD2. The CDR3 length is 16 residues. Germline V gives CDR1 SGHNT, CDR2 YYREEE (reference sequence). V gave up 3 bases and J gave up 2 bases; unmatched junction bases: 4. This chain's CDR3 is CASSYRLAGNTGELFF. CDR3 nucleotide sequence: TGTGCCAGCAGCTACCGACTAGCGGGTAACACCGGGGAGCTGTTTTTT.

The V and J genes are TRBV19 and TRBJ1-4, with TRBD1 matching 8 bases. V lost 5 bases to trimming and J lost 8 bases; unmatched junction nucleotides: 19. The CDR3 has 18 amino acids. Germline CDR1 is LNHDA and CDR2 is SQIVND (reference sequence). CDR3 sequence (DNA): TGTGCCAGTAGTCTCAAAGTGACAGGGGCTCCTGGGCGAGAAAAACTGTTTTTT. Protein product: CASSLKVTGAPGREKLFF.

There are a few counts of this clonotype. The chain links TRBV5-1 to TRBJ2-2; D is ambiguous. The length of the CDR3 is 13 residues. Per germline, CDR1 SGHRS and CDR2 YFSETQ. V lost 5 bases, J lost 0 bases, and 5 bases lay in between. In DNA, the CDR3 is TGCGCCAGCAGTCGACCGAACACCGGGGAGCTGTTTTTT. This gives the protein CASSRPNTGELFF.

This clonotype was counted a single time. The chain joins TRBV24-1 to TRBJ2-5, with D possibly being TRBD1 (6 bases). Trimming took 6 bases from V and 3 from J, leaving 10 bases between them. Germline CDR1 reads KGHDR; CDR2 reads SFDVKD. CDR3 size: 13 residues. CDR3 nucleotide sequence: TGTGCCACCAGTAAACAGGGTAAAGAGACCCAGTACTTC. It translates to CATSKQGKETQYF.

The genes are TRBV11-2 and TRBJ2-2, with a tentative D call TRBD2 (5 bases). Germline lookup yields CDR1 SGHAT and CDR2 FQNNGV. V shed 1 base and J shed 4 bases, with 7 bases lying between them. The CDR3 loop spans 14 amino acids. The DNA for the CDR3 is TGTGCCAGCAGCTTAGCGCGGGCCACCGGGGAGCTGTTTTTT. Amino acids: CASSLARATGELFF. Combining the CDR3 with reference TRBV11-2 and TRBJ2-2 gives the whole variable domain EAGVAQSPRYKIIEKRQSVAFWCNPISGHATLYWYQQILGQGPKLLIQFQNNGVVDDSQLPKDRFSAERLKGVDSTLKIQPAKLEDSAVYLCASSLARATGELFFGEGSRLTVL.

The rearrangement links TRBV11-2 to TRBJ2-5; 8 bases match TRBD2. Germline V CDR1 and CDR2: SGHAT, FQNNGV. The CDR3 contains 16 residues. The V segment lost 2 bases and the J segment 4 bases; nucleotides outside the gene matches: 9. CDR3 loop: CASSLTSGKKGETQYF. In DNA, the CDR3 is TGTGCCAGCAGCTTAACTAGCGGAAAAAAGGGAGAGACCCAGTACTTC.

Only a few counts were recorded for this clonotype. The chain links TRBV4-1 to TRBJ2-6; D is uncertain. This CDR3 is built from 16 residues. Trimming stripped 0 bases from V and 1 base from J, with 7 bases between. Germline V gene lookup returns CDR1 MGHRA and CDR2 YSYEKL. CDR3 in DNA: TGCGCCAGCAGCCAAGAACCAGGATCTGGGGCCAACGTCCTGACTTTC. This encodes CASSQEPGSGANVLTF.

The V call is TRBV19, the J call TRBJ2-5; D is perhaps TRBD2 (6 bases). Germline values: CDR1 LNHDA, CDR2 SQIVND (reference sequence). The CDR3 sequence is 14 residues long. The germline V and J ends were trimmed by 6 bases and 7 bases, with 18 bases remaining between them. The CDR3, as DNA: TGTGCCAGTAGCCCTCAGGACGCAGCGGGGACCCAGTACTTC. Its protein product is CASSPQDAAGTQYF.

This clonotype was seen a handful of times. V gene TRBV2 combines with J gene TRBJ2-7; D might be TRBD1 (6 bases). The V end was cut by 0 bases, the J end by 7 bases, with 13 bases between. The CDR3 totals 14 residues. The germline CDR1 and CDR2 sequences are SNHLY and FYNNEI. The CDR3 DNA sequence: TGTGCCAGCAGTGAAGCGCAGGGGACGGCGGAGCAGTACTTC. It is translated as CASSEAQGTAEQYF.